Following are 10 T cell receptor beta chains from one sample sequenced in a study of early T cells in non-severe SARS-CoV-2 infection. One entry per CDR3 protein, called by TCRdb with MiXCR from the 5' RACE reads. The data show approximately 80,000 distinct CDR3 sequences, roughly 12% seen once. Source material: whole blood. The receptor source for this set is an adult who was a healthcare worker with PCR-confirmed SARS-CoV-2 infection or an uninfected control (not recorded which).

This clonotype has only a few counts. CDR3 nucleotides: TGTGCCAGCAGTTACCCAGAGGCGAATCAGCCCCAGCATTTT. This codes for CASSYPEANQPQHF. This sequence joins TRBV6-6 and TRBJ1-5; D gene unclear. In germline, CDR1 is MNHNY, CDR2 SVGAGI (reference sequence). Trimming took off 2 bases at V and 4 bases at J, with 9 bases between the two ends. This CDR3 has 14 residues.

This clonotype showed up just a few times. The chain links TRBV28 to TRBJ2-7; D is unclear. This CDR3 spans 12 amino acids. The germline gives CDR1 MDHEN, CDR2 SYDVKM. Trimming shortened V by 5 bases and J by 4 bases, and 9 bases separated the two germline ends. In DNA, the CDR3 is TGTGCCAGCAGTATCAGACCTTACGAGCAGTACTTC. It translates to CASSIRPYEQYF.

The rearrangement joins TRBV7-2 to TRBJ2-5; 10 bases align to TRBD2. V shed 5 bases, J shed 7 bases, and the junction held 7 bases outside the gene matches. The germline gives CDR1 SGHTA, CDR2 FQGNSA. This CDR3 has 14 amino acids. The CDR3 DNA is TGTGCCAGCAGCACCGGGACTAGCGACGGGACCCAGTACTTC. Translated, it gives CASSTGTSDGTQYF.

V is TRBV27 and J is TRBJ2-3; 9 bases line up with TRBD2. CDR1 and CDR2 (germline): MNHEY, SMNVEV (reference sequence). CDR3 length: 16 residues. The V gene end was trimmed by 5 bases and the J gene end by 0 bases; junction bases not matched to a gene: 6. The CDR3 loop is CASSPPGLASTDTQYF. DNA of the CDR3: TGTGCCAGCAGTCCCCCGGGACTAGCAAGCACAGATACGCAGTATTTT.

This clonotype was seen a few times. J is TRBJ2-1 and V is TRBV3-1; D unresolved. Trimming stripped 1 base from V and 5 bases from J, with 9 bases between. The CDR3 length is 14 residues. Germline V gene sequence: CDR1 LGHDT, CDR2 YNNKEL (reference sequence). CDR3 residues: CASSQVIANNEQFF. The CDR3 nucleotides are TGTGCCAGCAGCCAAGTTATCGCTAACAATGAGCAGTTCTTC.

This clonotype was observed a handful of times. J is TRBJ2-5 and V is TRBV5-4, with D perhaps matching TRBD1 or TRBD2 (6 bases each). The V end was cut by 8 bases, the J end by 4 bases, with 15 bases between. Germline V gene sequence: CDR1 SGHNT, CDR2 YYREEE (reference sequence). The CDR3 totals 13 residues. The CDR3, as DNA: TGTGCCAGTCACAGGGAGGCAAGAGAGACCCAGTACTTC. Protein sequence: CASHREARETQYF.

The chain joins TRBV5-4 to TRBJ2-3; D is possibly TRBD2 (6 bases). The CDR3 contains 16 residues. CDR1 and CDR2 from the germline V gene are SGHNT and YYREEE (reference sequence). The V gene lost 3 bases and the J gene lost 5 bases, with 19 bases spanning the gap. CDR3 in amino acids: CASSYVSGGKGDTQYF. In nucleotides, the CDR3 is TGTGCCAGCAGCTACGTGAGTGGGGGGAAGGGAGATACGCAGTATTTT.

This clonotype was picked up a small number of times. This chain connects TRBV11-2 to TRBJ2-1; D call uncertain. The germline gives CDR1 SGHAT, CDR2 FQNNGV. Trimming pared 5 bases from V and 2 bases from J, leaving 13 bases between. The CDR3 is 15 residues long. The CDR3 DNA reads as TGTGCCAGCAGCCCTGGATCTGGGGCCTACAATGAGCAGTTCTTC. Its protein is CASSPGSGAYNEQFF.

This clonotype was counted ten times or more. The chain employs TRBV28 and TRBJ1-2; a weak D match, TRBD1 (5 bases). Trimming removed 7 bases at V and 13 bases at J, with 10 bases between. This CDR3 has 9 amino acids. From germline, CDR1 is MDHEN and CDR2 SYDVKM. The CDR3 spells CASNKQGTF. CDR3 coding DNA: TGTGCCAGCAACAAGCAGGGCACCTTC.

The chain links TRBV28 to TRBJ2-1; the D gene is possibly TRBD1 (6 bases). This CDR3 has 15 residues. The germline CDR1 and CDR2 sequences are MDHEN and SYDVKM. The V and J ends lost 4 bases and 7 bases respectively, with 17 bases between them. The CDR3 here is CASSSPSPGTNEQFF. CDR3 coding DNA: TGTGCCAGCAGTTCGCCCTCCCCAGGGACAAATGAGCAGTTCTTC.